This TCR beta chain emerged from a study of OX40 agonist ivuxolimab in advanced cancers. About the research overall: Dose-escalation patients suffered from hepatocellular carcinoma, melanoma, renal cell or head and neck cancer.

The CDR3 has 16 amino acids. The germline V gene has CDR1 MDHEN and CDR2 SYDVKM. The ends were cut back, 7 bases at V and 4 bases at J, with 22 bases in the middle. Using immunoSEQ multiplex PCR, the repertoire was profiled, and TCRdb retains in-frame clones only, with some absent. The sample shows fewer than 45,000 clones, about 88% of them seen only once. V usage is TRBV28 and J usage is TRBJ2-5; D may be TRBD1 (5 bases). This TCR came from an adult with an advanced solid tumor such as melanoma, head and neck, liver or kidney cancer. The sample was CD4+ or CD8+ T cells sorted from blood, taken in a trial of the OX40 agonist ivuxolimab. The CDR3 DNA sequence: TGTGCCAGCACCCCTAGGGGAAGCCGGGTTCGAGAGACCCAGTACTTC. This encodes CASTPRGSRVRETQYF.